This T cell receptor (beta chain) was sequenced during a study of cytomegalovirus exposure and HLA in healthy donors. Study-wide points: Reports indicated that the classifier achieved high specificity and sensitivity in diagnosing cytomegalovirus status. V- and J-gene trimming of TCR beta was linked (in a later analysis) to a missense DCLRE1C variant. Confirmation was obtained in vitro that a few CMV-associated chains are specific for CMV antigens. The analysis excluded some indistinguishable V segments, including TRBV6-2 and TRBV6-3.

Note on this clone: Its matching antigen is unknown. The junction departs from the called germline gene at one end, perhaps through a read error.

This CDR3 is built from 11 residues. CDR1 SEHNR and CDR2 FQNEAQ come from the germline V gene (reference sequence). With 60 Vbeta and 13 Jbeta primers, the PCR was carried out. Sequencing was performed with immunoSEQ multiplex PCR; in TCRdb, only in-frame clones are kept and a portion is missing. The table has 100,000 to 150,000 clones, 70% to 85% seen once. This sequence originates from a boy between 5 and 17 years old in good health and CMV-seronegative. The V and J genes are TRBV7-9 and TRBJ1-2; D not certain. Material: PBMCs. CDR3 sequence (DNA): TGTGCCAGCAGCTTGGAGGCATTTGGGGACTTC. As protein: CASSLEAFGDF.